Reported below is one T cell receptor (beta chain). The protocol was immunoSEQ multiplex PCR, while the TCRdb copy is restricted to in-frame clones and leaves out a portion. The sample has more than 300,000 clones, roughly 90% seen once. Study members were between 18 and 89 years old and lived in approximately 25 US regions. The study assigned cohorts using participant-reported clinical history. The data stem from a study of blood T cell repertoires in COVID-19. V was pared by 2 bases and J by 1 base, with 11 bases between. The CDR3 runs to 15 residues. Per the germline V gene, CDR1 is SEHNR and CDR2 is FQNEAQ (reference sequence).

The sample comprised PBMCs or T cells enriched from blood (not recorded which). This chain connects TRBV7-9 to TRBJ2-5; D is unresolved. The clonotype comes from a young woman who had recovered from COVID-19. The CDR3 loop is CASSLLSSLQETQYF. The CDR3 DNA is TGTGCCAGCAGCTTACTTAGCAGCCTCCAAGAGACCCAGTACTTC.